Following are 9 T cell receptor beta chains from one sample sequenced in a study of blood T cell repertoires in COVID-19. Profiled with immunoSEQ multiplex PCR; TCRdb holds only in-frame clones, not every one. The table includes about 170,000 clones, around four fifths detected once. The specimen was peripheral blood. The receptors come from a woman aged 80 or older with COVID-19, enrolled during active disease.

This chain connects TRBV5-1 to TRBJ2-2, with 7 bases identical to TRBD2. Germline CDR1 reads SGHRS; CDR2 reads YFSETQ. The CDR3 is 16 amino acids. V trimming: 4 bases; J trimming: 7 bases; junction bases outside the gene matches: 13. The CDR3 bases are TGCGCCAGCAGCCCGAGGCGTCTAGCGGAGGGCGGGGAGCTGTTTTTT. This encodes CASSPRRLAEGGELFF.

The V gene is TRBV27, the J gene TRBJ2-7, with 7 bases aligning to TRBD1. The V and J ends lost 7 bases and 3 bases, in that order; junction bases with no gene match: 9. The CDR3 runs to 14 residues. Looked up from germline, CDR1 is MNHEY and CDR2 is SMNVEV (reference sequence). CDR3 coding DNA: TGTGCCAGCAAACGGGACAGATCCCACTACGAGCAGTACTTC. As protein: CASKRDRSHYEQYF.

The chain is built from TRBV4-2 and TRBJ2-7; 15 bases line up with TRBD2. The CDR3 contains 20 residues. V lost 4 bases to trimming and J lost 6 bases; unmatched junction nucleotides: 19. Germline assignment: CDR1 LGHNA and CDR2 YNFKEQ. The CDR3 is CASSRGTSGRMVLGGSEQYF. The CDR3 DNA follows: TGTGCCAGCAGCCGAGGGACTAGCGGGAGGATGGTACTCGGGGGCTCCGAGCAGTACTTC.

The rearrangement uses TRBV9 and TRBJ2-7; 7 bases line up with TRBD2. CDR3 size: 16 residues. With 0 bases clipped from V and 2 bases from J, the junction kept 8 bases outside the gene matches. CDR1 is SGDLS, CDR2 YYNGEE, per germline. The CDR3 loop reads CASSVDPAGPTYEQYF. The CDR3 DNA sequence: TGTGCCAGCAGCGTAGACCCAGCGGGACCAACCTACGAGCAGTACTTC.

The chain uses TRBV6-5 and TRBJ2-2, with TRBD1 identical over 8 bases. Per germline, CDR1 MNHEY and CDR2 SVGAGI. Trimming removed 6 bases from V and 7 bases from J; junction bases left unmatched: 10. The CDR3 runs to 15 residues. In DNA, the CDR3 is TGTGCCAGCAGCAGTAGACAGGGGAAGCACGGGGAGCTGTTTTTT. It codes for CASSSRQGKHGELFF.

The genes are TRBV7-2 and TRBJ2-5, with TRBD2 identical over 11 bases. The length of the CDR3 is 15 residues. The ends lost 5 bases at V and 5 bases at J; junction bases unmatched: 7. The germline V gene has CDR1 SGHTA and CDR2 FQGNSA. CDR3 amino acids: CASSRLAGGYETQYF. In DNA, the CDR3 is TGTGCCAGCAGCCGTCTAGCGGGGGGTTACGAGACCCAGTACTTC.

The V gene is TRBV10-3, the J gene TRBJ2-1; D is unresolved. This CDR3 is 12 amino acids long. Germline-derived CDR1 and CDR2 are ENHRY and SYGVKD. V gave up 6 bases and J gave up 6 bases, with 9 bases separating them. CDR3 sequence (DNA): TGTGCCATCAGACCGAACGGCAATGAGCAGTTCTTC. Its protein product is CAIRPNGNEQFF.

The chain has TRBV6-6 and TRBJ2-2, with D possibly matching TRBD1 (5 bases). In germline, CDR1 is MNHNY, CDR2 SVGAGI (reference sequence). This CDR3 contains 14 residues. V lost 10 bases and J 1 base, leaving 13 bases between the germline ends. CDR3 residues: CATPMTENTGELFF. Here the CDR3 DNA reads TGTGCCACTCCAATGACAGAGAACACCGGGGAGCTGTTTTTT.

The chain couples TRBV7-2 to TRBJ1-5; D not resolved. The germline V gene encodes CDR1 SGHTA and CDR2 FQGNSA. The V end lost 6 bases, the J end lost 1 base, and 10 bases lay between the germline ends. This CDR3 contains 14 residues. The CDR3 reads CASSKGLSNQPQHF. The CDR3 region has the DNA TGTGCCAGCAGTAAAGGACTAAGCAATCAGCCCCAGCATTTT. Supplemented by reference TRBV7-2 and TRBJ1-5, the full variable domain reads GAGVSQSPSNKVTEKGKDVELRCDPISGHTALYWYRQSLGQGLEFLIYFQGNSAPDKSGLPSDRFSAERTGGSVSTLTIQRTQQEDSAVYLCASSKGLSNQPQHFGDGTRLSIL.